This entry lists 21 T cell receptor beta chains sequenced from one sample in a study of beta chain features in type 1 diabetes. The investigators reverse transcribed all of the isolated RNA, so they sequenced expressed TCRB transcripts. Sequencing used immunoSEQ multiplex PCR; TCRdb keeps in-frame clones, though not all of them. The data show 140,000 or so clones, 10% seen once. The sequenced sample consisted of naive CD4+ T cells from blood. Receptors originate from a man aged 18 to 30 in good health.

The chain joins TRBV7-2 to TRBJ2-5, with 7 bases fitting TRBD1. Losses at the gene ends were 4 bases for V and 4 bases for J; bases not matched to a gene: 12. CDR1 and CDR2 from the germline V gene are SGHTA and FQGNSA. This CDR3 has 16 residues. The CDR3 region has the DNA TGTGCCAGCAGCTCCTTGAACAGGGGATCAAGAGAGACCCAGTACTTC. Its protein product is CASSSLNRGSRETQYF.

This clone was observed a handful of times. This chain connects TRBV21-1 to TRBJ2-2; TRBD1, the table's D call, lacks a check against the DNA. TRBV21-1 is marked as a pseudogene. The CDR3 length is 18 residues. The CDR3 sequence: CASSKRGRGLANTGELFF. The DNA for the CDR3 is TGTGCCAGCAGCAAAAGGGGCAGGGGTCTCGCGAACACCGGGGAGCTGTTTTTT.

The sample holds a few counts of this clone. The V call is TRBV5-1, the J call TRBJ2-5; 10 positions agree with TRBD2. This CDR3 has 18 residues. V was pared by 0 bases and J by 0 bases, with 8 bases of the junction left unmatched. CDR1 and CDR2 (germline): SGHRS, YFSETQ. Written as DNA, the CDR3 is TGCGCCAGCAGCTTGGAATCCAGCGGGGGGGCGTACCAAGAGACCCAGTACTTC. This sequence encodes CASSLESSGGAYQETQYF.

This clone was detected a few times. V and J are TRBV25-1 and TRBJ1-1; D is unresolved. The CDR3 sequence is 11 residues long. Germline V gene sequence: CDR1 MGHDK, CDR2 SYGVNS. Trimming left V 0 bases short and J 10 bases short, with 6 bases between. This CDR3 is CASSEYGGAFF. Here the CDR3 DNA reads TGTGCCAGCAGTGAATATGGAGGAGCTTTCTTT. The variable domain in full, completed from reference TRBV25-1 and TRBJ1-1, reads EADIYQTPRYLVIGTGKKITLECSQTMGHDKMYWYQQDPGMELHLIHYSYGVNSTEKGDLSSESTVSRIRTEHFPLTLESARPSHTSQYLCASSEYGGAFFGQGTRLTVV.

This clone was observed a handful of times. The V gene is TRBV20-1, the J gene TRBJ1-4; D is ambiguous. Looked up from germline, CDR1 is DFQATT and CDR2 is SNEGSKA (reference sequence). Trimming left V 7 bases short and J 8 bases short, with 11 bases between. CDR3 length equals 11 residues. Written as DNA, the CDR3 is TGCAGTGTTAACAGATGGGAAAAACTGTTTTTT. This sequence encodes CSVNRWEKLFF.

This clone has more than one count but fewer than ten. The chain recombines TRBV7-9 with TRBJ2-3; weak D call: TRBD2 (5 bases). The germline gives CDR1 SEHNR, CDR2 FQNEAQ (reference sequence). This CDR3 region has 15 residues. V lost 4 bases, J lost 3 bases, and 14 bases lay in between. The CDR3 is CASSSAGGSTDTQYF. In nucleotides, the CDR3 is TGTGCCAGCAGCTCCGCGGGCGGATCGACAGATACGCAGTATTTT.

This clone has a handful of counts. J is TRBJ1-2 and V is TRBV15; D is unclear. The CDR3 has 12 amino acids. V lost 3 bases to trimming and J lost 3 bases, with 5 bases between them. Germline values: CDR1 LNHNV, CDR2 YYDKDF (reference sequence). CDR3 region: CATSREDYGYTF. In nucleotides, the CDR3 is TGTGCCACCAGCAGGGAGGACTATGGCTACACCTTC.

The genes are TRBV6-5 and TRBJ2-7; 11 nucleotides line up with TRBD1. Germline-derived CDR1 and CDR2 are MNHEY and SVGAGI. The CDR3 length is 14 residues. After removal of 8 bases from V and 5 bases from J, the junction contained 8 bases not matched to a gene. CDR3: CASLSDRGQNEQYF. The CDR3 DNA reads as TGTGCCAGCCTCTCGGACAGGGGGCAGAACGAGCAGTACTTC.

J is TRBJ2-2 and V is TRBV5-1; 11 bases match TRBD1. CDR3 length: 15 residues. Trimming at V came to 3 bases and at J to 4 bases, leaving 2 bases not matched to a gene. Germline values: CDR1 SGHRS, CDR2 YFSETQ. The CDR3: CASSWTGGSTGELFF. CDR3 DNA sequence: TGCGCCAGCAGCTGGACAGGGGGCAGCACCGGGGAGCTGTTTTTT. Full variable domain (remainder filled in from reference TRBV5-1 and TRBJ2-2): KAGVTQTPRYLIKTRGQQVTLSCSPISGHRSVSWYQQTPGQGLQFLFEYFSETQRNKGNFPGRFSGRQFSNSRSEMNVSTLELGDSALYLCASSWTGGSTGELFFGEGSRLTVL.

The chain joins TRBV2 to TRBJ2-5; D possibly corresponds to TRBD1 (5 bases). Germline V gives CDR1 SNHLY, CDR2 FYNNEI. This CDR3 comprises 15 residues. Trimming shortened V by 4 bases and J by 1 base, and 13 bases separated the two germline ends. CDR3 in amino acids: CASSGIRATQETQYF. As DNA, the CDR3 is TGTGCCAGCAGTGGGATCAGGGCTACCCAAGAGACCCAGTACTTC.

This clone appeared a few times. CDR3 sequence (DNA): TGTGCCAGCTCACCTTTTGCGGGGGGAAACACAGATACGCAGTATTTT. Translating gives CASSPFAGGNTDTQYF. V usage is TRBV18 and J usage is TRBJ2-3; the match to TRBD2 covers 8 bases. The CDR3 is 16 amino acids. With V trimmed by 3 bases and J by 2 bases, 7 bases remained unmatched. Germline lookup yields CDR1 KGHSH and CDR2 LQKENI.

This rearrangement joins TRBV7-3 to TRBJ2-1; D is undetermined. Germline V gene lookup returns CDR1 SGHTA and CDR2 FQGTGA. Trimming removed 5 bases at V and 0 bases at J, with 11 bases between. The CDR3 spans 15 residues. CDR3 region: CASSRDNPSYNEQFF. The CDR3 nucleotides read TGTGCCAGCAGCCGAGACAACCCCTCCTACAATGAGCAGTTCTTC.

This clone was seen repeatedly, ten times or more. The chain couples TRBV7-2 to TRBJ2-3, with D perhaps matching TRBD2 (5 bases). This CDR3 contains 14 residues. V lost 5 bases and J 0 bases, leaving 9 bases between the germline ends. Per germline, CDR1 SGHTA and CDR2 FQGNSA. The CDR3 region has the DNA TGTGCCAGCAGCCCCGGAGGCAGCACAGATACGCAGTATTTT. Encoded protein: CASSPGGSTDTQYF. Full variable domain (outside the CDR3, taken from reference TRBV7-2 and TRBJ2-3): GAGVSQSPSNKVTEKGKDVELRCDPISGHTALYWYRQSLGQGLEFLIYFQGNSAPDKSGLPSDRFSAERTGGSVSTLTIQRTQQEDSAVYLCASSPGGSTDTQYFGPGTRLTVL.

This clone appeared a few times. The chain employs TRBV19 and TRBJ2-1, with TRBD2 matching 8 bases. CDR3 length: 15 amino acids. Germline CDR1 and CDR2: LNHDA and SQIVND (reference sequence). V was clipped by 6 bases and J by 8 bases; unmatched bases: 12. The CDR3 region is CASSRGLDSPYEQFF. The DNA for the CDR3 is TGTGCCAGTAGCCGGGGACTAGATTCTCCTTATGAGCAGTTCTTC.

This chain connects TRBV7-3 to TRBJ2-5; 10 nucleotides line up with TRBD2. The germline CDR1 and CDR2 sequences are SGHTA and FQGTGA. With V trimmed by 5 bases and J by 3 bases, 6 bases remained unmatched. CDR3 size: 15 residues. The CDR3 here is CASSHSGGAEETQYF. The CDR3 DNA sequence: TGTGCCAGCAGCCACAGCGGGGGGGCTGAAGAGACCCAGTACTTC.

There are a few counts of this clone. J is TRBJ2-4 and V is TRBV19; 10 nucleotides agree with TRBD1. The CDR3 is made up of 16 amino acids. The V segment lost 4 bases and the J segment 4 bases; nucleotides outside the gene matches: 7. Germline CDR1 LNHDA, CDR2 SQIVND (reference sequence). The CDR3 loop reads CASSKRTGGDKNIQYF. The CDR3 DNA sequence: TGTGCCAGTAGTAAAAGGACAGGGGGTGATAAAAACATTCAGTACTTC.

This clone has more than one count but fewer than ten. The V gene is TRBV4-2, the J gene TRBJ2-6; TRBD1 matches 7 bases. The CDR3 has 17 residues. CDR1 and CDR2 (germline): LGHNA, YNFKEQ. After removal of 4 bases from V and 1 base from J, the junction contained 7 bases not matched to a gene. CDR3 in DNA: TGTGCCAGCAGCCTAGGGACAGTTCGATCTGGGGCCAACGTCCTGACTTTC. Amino acids: CASSLGTVRSGANVLTF.

This clone was detected ten times or more. This chain uses TRBV19 with TRBJ2-7, with 11 nucleotides matching TRBD1. CDR1 and CDR2 from the germline V gene are LNHDA and SQIVND (reference sequence). This CDR3 is built from 14 residues. V shed 6 bases and J 3 bases; nucleotides not matched to a gene: 4. Here the CDR3 reads CASRSGTGGYEQYF. The CDR3 DNA sequence: TGTGCCAGTAGAAGCGGGACAGGGGGCTACGAGCAGTACTTC.

The gene calls are TRBV6-1 and TRBJ2-3; tentatively, D is TRBD1 (5 bases). V lost 4 bases to trimming and J lost 2 bases, with 13 bases between them. The CDR3 is 15 amino acids. The V gene's germline CDR1 is MNHNS and CDR2 SASEGT. Here the CDR3 reads CASSGAQGLTDTQYF. The CDR3 nucleotides read TGTGCCAGCAGTGGGGCTCAGGGTCTCACAGATACGCAGTATTTT.

The chain joins TRBV19 to TRBJ2-5, with a tentative D call TRBD2 (5 bases). Trimming cost V 6 bases and J 5 bases, with 10 bases left between them. This CDR3 has 12 residues. Per the germline V gene, CDR1 is LNHDA and CDR2 is SQIVND (reference sequence). The CDR3 sequence: CASSTRGETQYF. In DNA, the CDR3 is TGTGCCAGTAGCACGCGAGGGGAGACCCAGTACTTC.

This chain uses TRBV4-3 with TRBJ1-2, with D perhaps TRBD1 (5 bases). V lost 3 bases, J lost 6 bases, and 14 bases lay in between. CDR3 length: 14 residues. CDR1 LGHNA and CDR2 YSLEER come from the germline V gene. CDR3: CASSHPGWGDGYTF. The CDR3 DNA follows: TGCGCCAGCAGCCATCCAGGGTGGGGCGATGGCTACACCTTC.